A single T cell receptor (beta chain) is shown here with its context. Original handling: The assay estimated nucleated cells by amplifying reference gene primers. Repertoires were generated with immunoSEQ multiplex PCR, while TCRdb's copy carries only in-frame clones and drops some. That table gives V, J and clone size, and the DNA gave D and trimming. The data hold 130,000 or so clones, with roughly 80% observed a single time. The CDR3 sequence is 14 residues long. Per the germline V gene, CDR1 is LNHNV and CDR2 is YYDKDF (reference sequence). V lost 0 bases, J lost 8 bases, and 11 bases lay in between. The data are from a study of blood T cell repertoires in COVID-19. Study-wide context: The origin of the acute and convalescent COVID-19 samples was the United States, Italy and Spain. Sources were T cells, B-cell-depleted T cells, or PBMCs; the material itself was cDNA or gDNA.

This receptor was obtained from a man in his sixties with acute or convalescent COVID-19. This chain uses TRBV15 with TRBJ2-1, with unresolved D. The sequenced sample was peripheral blood. The chain's CDR3 is CATSRDHGADEQFF. In nucleotides, the CDR3 is TGTGCCACCAGCAGAGATCATGGAGCCGATGAGCAGTTCTTC.